This entry is about one T cell receptor beta chain. Its target is unknown. The data were produced by immunoSEQ multiplex PCR, yet TCRdb's version contains in-frame clones alone and is incomplete. The repertoire holds roughly 200,000 clones, with around 94% as singletons. Per germline, CDR1 SEHNR and CDR2 FQNEAQ (reference sequence). V was shortened by 5 bases and J by 5 bases, with 18 bases between the two germline ends. The CDR3 has 15 amino acids. This sample was taken from a study of T cell responses to AZD1222 COVID-19 vaccine. On the study more broadly: Pooling of second doses given at about 4 or about 12 weeks was done.

The study, taken as a whole, reports: Repertoire samples came only from after the peak T cell response. In a largely white British group with more females than males, clonal diversity was possibly underestimated. Of spike-specific TCRs, nearly half reportedly target regions left unmutated in variants.

The clonotype comes from an adult in good health. This rearrangement joins TRBV7-9 to TRBJ1-1, with D tentatively TRBD1 (5 bases). The starting material was peripheral blood, obtained on day 0 of AZD1222 vaccination. The CDR3 spells CASSLSRQGRTEAFF. CDR3 coding DNA: TGTGCCAGCAGCCTCAGCAGGCAGGGTCGGACTGAAGCTTTCTTT.